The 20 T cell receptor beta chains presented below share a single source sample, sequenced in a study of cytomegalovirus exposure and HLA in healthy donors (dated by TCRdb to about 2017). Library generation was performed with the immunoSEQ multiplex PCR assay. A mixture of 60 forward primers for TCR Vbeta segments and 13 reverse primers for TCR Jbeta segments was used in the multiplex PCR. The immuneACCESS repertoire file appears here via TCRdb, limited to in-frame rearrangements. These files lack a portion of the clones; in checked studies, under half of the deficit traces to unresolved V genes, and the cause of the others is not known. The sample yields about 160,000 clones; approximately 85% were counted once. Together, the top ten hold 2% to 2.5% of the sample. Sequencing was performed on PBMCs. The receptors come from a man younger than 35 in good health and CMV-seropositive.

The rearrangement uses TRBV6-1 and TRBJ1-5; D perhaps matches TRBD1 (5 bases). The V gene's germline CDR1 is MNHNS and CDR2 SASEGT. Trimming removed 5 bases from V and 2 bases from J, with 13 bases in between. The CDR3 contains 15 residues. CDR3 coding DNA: TGTGCCAGCAGTTTAAGCAGGGTGGGCAATCAGCCCCAGCATTTT. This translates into CASSLSRVGNQPQHF.

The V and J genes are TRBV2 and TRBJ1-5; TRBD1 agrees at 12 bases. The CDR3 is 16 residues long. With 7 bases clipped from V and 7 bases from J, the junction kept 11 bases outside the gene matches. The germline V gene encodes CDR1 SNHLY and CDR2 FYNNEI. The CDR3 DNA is TGTGCCAGCACTGGGGGGACAGGGGGCAGAGGGCAGCCCCAGCATTTT. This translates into CASTGGTGGRGQPQHF.

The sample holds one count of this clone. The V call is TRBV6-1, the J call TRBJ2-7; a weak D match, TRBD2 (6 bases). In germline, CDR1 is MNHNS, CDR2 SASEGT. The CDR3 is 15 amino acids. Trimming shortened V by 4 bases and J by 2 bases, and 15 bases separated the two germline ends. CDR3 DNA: TGTGCCAGCAGTGGAGAGGCAGGGAGGACCTACGAGCAGTACTTC. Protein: CASSGEAGRTYEQYF.

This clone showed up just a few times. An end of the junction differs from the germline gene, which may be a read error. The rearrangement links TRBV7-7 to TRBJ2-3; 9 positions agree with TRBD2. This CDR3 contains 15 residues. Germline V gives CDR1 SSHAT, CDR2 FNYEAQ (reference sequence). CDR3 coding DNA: TGTGCTAGCAGCCTAGCGGGACAAAGCACAGATACGCAGTATTTT. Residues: CASSLAGQSTDTQYF.

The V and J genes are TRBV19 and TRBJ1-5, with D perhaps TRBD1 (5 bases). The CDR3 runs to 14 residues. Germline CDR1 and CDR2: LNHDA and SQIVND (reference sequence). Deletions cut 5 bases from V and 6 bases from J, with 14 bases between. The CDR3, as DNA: TGTGCCAGTAGTGATCGGACAACGACTCAGCCCCAGCATTTT. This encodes CASSDRTTTQPQHF.

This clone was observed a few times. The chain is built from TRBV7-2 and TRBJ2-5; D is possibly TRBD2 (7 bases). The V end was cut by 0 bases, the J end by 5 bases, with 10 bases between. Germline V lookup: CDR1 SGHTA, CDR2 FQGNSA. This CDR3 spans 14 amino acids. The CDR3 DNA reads TGTGCCAGCAGCTTAGCGGGGGGGCGGGAGACCCAGTACTTC. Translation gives CASSLAGGRETQYF.

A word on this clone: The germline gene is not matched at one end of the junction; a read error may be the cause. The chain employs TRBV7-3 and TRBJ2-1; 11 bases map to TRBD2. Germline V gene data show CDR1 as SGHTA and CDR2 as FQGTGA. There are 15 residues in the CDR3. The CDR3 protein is CTSSQYSGGAVEQFF. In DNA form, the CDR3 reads TGTACCAGCAGCCAATATAGCGGGGGGGCTGTTGAGCAGTTCTTC.

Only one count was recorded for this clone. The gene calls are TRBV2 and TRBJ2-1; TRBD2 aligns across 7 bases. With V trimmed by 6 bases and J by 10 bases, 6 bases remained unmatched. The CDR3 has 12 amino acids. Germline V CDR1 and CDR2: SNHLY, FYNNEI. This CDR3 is CASSGRRGEQFF. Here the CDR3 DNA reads TGTGCCAGCAGCGGGAGGCGGGGGGAGCAGTTCTTC. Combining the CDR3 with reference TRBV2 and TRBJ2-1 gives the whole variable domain EPEVTQTPSHQVTQMGQEVILRCVPISNHLYFYWYRQILGQKVEFLVSFYNNEISEKSEIFDDQFSVERPDGSNFTLKIRSTKLEDSAMYFCASSGRRGEQFFGPGTRLTVL.

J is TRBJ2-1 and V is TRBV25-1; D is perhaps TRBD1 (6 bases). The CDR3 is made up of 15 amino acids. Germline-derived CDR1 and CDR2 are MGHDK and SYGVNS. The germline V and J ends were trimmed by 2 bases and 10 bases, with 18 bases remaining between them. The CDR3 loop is CASSEPQGPEGEQFF. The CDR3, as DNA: TGTGCCAGCAGTGAACCCCAGGGGCCTGAGGGGGAGCAGTTCTTC.

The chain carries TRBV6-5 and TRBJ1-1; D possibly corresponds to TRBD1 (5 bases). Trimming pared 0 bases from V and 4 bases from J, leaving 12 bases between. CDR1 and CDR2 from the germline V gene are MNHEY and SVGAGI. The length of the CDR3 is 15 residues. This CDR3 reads CASSYSTGGGTEAFF. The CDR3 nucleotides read TGTGCCAGCAGTTACTCGACCGGGGGGGGCACTGAAGCTTTCTTT.

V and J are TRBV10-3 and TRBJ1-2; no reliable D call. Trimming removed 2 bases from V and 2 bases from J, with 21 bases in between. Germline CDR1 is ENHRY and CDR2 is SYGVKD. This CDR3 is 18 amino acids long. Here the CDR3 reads CAISEPPLRRTGNYGYTF. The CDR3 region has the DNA TGTGCCATCAGTGAGCCGCCCCTCCGGAGGACGGGCAACTATGGCTACACCTTC.

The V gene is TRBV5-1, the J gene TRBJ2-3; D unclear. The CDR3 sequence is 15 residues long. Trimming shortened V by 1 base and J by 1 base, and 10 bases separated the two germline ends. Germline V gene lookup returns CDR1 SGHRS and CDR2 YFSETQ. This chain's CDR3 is CASSLYGEGTDTQYF. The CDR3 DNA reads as TGCGCCAGCAGCTTGTATGGAGAAGGCACAGATACGCAGTATTTT.

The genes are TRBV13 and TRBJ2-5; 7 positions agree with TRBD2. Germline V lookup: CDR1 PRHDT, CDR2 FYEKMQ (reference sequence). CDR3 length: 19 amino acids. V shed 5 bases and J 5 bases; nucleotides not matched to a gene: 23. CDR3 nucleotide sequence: TGTGCCAGCAGCCGTCCTTGGGACCTCGCGGGAGTGGGCCCCGAGACCCAGTACTTC. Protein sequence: CASSRPWDLAGVGPETQYF.

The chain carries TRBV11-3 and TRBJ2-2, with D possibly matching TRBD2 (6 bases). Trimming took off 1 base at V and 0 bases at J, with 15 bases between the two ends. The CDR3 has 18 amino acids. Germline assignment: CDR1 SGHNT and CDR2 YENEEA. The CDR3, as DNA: TGTGCCAGCAGCTTAGGCGGCGGTAGCGGACCGAACACCGGGGAGCTGTTTTTT. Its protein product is CASSLGGGSGPNTGELFF.

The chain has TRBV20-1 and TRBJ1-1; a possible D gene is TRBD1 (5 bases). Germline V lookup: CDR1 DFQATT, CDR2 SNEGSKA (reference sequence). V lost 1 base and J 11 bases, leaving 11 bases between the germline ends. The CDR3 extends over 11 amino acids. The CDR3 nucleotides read TGCAGTGCTAGAGTGACAGCCGAGGCTTTCTTT. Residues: CSARVTAEAFF.

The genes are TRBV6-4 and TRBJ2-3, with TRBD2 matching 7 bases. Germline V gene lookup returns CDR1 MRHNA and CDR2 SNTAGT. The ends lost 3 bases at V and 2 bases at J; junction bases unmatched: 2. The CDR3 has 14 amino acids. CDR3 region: CASSEGLPTDTQYF. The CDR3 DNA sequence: TGTGCCAGCAGTGAGGGACTACCCACAGATACGCAGTATTTT.

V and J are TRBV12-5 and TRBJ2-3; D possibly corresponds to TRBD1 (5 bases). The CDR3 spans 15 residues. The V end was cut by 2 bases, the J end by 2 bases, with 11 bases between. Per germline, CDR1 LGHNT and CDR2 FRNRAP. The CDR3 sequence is CASGLIPTATDTQYF. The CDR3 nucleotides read TGTGCTAGTGGTTTGATCCCGACAGCCACAGATACGCAGTATTTT. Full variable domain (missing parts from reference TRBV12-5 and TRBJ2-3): DARVTQTPRHKVTEMGQEVTMRCQPILGHNTVFWYRQTMMQGLELLAYFRNRAPLDDSGMPKDRFSAEMPDATLATLKIQPSEPRDSAVYFCASGLIPTATDTQYFGPGTRLTVL.

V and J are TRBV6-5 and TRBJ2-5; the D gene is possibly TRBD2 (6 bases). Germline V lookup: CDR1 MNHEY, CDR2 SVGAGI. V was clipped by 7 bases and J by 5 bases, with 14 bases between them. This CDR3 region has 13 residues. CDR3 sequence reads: CASTLGSRETQYF. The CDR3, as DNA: TGTGCCAGCACTCTCGGGAGTAGGGAGACCCAGTACTTC.

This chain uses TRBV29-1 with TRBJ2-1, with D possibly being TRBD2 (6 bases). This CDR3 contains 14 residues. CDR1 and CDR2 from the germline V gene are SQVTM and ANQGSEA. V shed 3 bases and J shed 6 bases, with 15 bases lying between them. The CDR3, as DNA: TGCAGCGTTGAGGCTGGCGGGGTTGGCAATGAGCAGTTCTTC. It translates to CSVEAGGVGNEQFF.

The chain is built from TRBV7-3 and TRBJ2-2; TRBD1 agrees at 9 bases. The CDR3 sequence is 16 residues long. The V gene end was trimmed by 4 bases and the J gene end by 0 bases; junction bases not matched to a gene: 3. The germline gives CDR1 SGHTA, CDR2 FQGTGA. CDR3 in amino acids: CASSSDRGANTGELFF. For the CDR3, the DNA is TGTGCCAGCAGCTCAGACAGGGGGGCGAACACCGGGGAGCTGTTTTTT. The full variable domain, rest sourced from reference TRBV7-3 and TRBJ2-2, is GAGVSQTPSNKVTEKGKYVELRCDPISGHTALYWYRQSLGQGPEFLIYFQGTGAADDSGLPNDRFFAVRPEGSVSTLKIQRTERGDSAVYLCASSSDRGANTGELFFGEGSRLTVL.